Sequencing of this T cell receptor (beta chain) was carried out in a study of long-term antiretroviral therapy in people with HIV. Turning to the study itself: Initial samples were collected about a decade before the 2015 immediate-ART recommendation. Points from the study as a whole: ART preceded a rise in diversity that nonetheless stayed lower than in transplant donor controls.

A v3.0 immunoSEQ assay was performed at survey level. For each individual sample, sequencing targeted roughly 40,000-50,000 T-cell genomes. Profiled with immunoSEQ multiplex PCR; TCRdb holds only in-frame clones, not every one. The sample has about 19,000 clones, 87% seen once. Germline assignment: CDR1 SGHNT and CDR2 YENEEA. The germline V and J ends were trimmed by 2 bases and 4 bases, with 11 bases remaining between them. This CDR3 has 14 residues. Details on this clone: Its matching antigen is unknown.

The chain links TRBV11-3 to TRBJ1-2; D not certain. The receptor was isolated from a man aged 18 to 30 with HIV. The starting material was unsorted PBMCs, obtained 2.1 years after starting antiretroviral therapy. Here the CDR3 reads CASSLKRDSYGYTF. The CDR3 DNA is TGTGCCAGCAGCTTAAAGAGGGATAGCTATGGCTACACCTTC.